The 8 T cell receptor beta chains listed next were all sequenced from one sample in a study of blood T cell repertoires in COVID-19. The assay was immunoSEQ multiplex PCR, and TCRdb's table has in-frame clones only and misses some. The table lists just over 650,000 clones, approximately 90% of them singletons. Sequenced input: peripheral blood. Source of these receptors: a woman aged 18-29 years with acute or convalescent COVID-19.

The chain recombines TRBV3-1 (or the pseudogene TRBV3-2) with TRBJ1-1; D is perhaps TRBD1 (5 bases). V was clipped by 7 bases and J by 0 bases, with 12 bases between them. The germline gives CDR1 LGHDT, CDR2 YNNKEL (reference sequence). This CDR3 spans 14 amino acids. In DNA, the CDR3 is TGTGCCAGCACCCCAGGGCTTATGAACACTGAAGCTTTCTTT. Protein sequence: CASTPGLMNTEAFF.

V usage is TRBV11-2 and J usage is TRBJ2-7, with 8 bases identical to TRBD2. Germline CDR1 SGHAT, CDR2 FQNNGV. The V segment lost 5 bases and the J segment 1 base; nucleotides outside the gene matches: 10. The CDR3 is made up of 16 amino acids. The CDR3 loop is CASSPRGGVISYEQYF. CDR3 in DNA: TGTGCCAGCAGCCCTCGGGGGGGGGTGATTTCCTACGAGCAGTACTTC.

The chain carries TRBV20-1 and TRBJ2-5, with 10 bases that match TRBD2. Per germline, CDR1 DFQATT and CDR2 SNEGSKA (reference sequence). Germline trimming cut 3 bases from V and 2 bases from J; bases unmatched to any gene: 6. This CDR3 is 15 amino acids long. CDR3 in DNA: TGCAGTGCTAGTTACGGGACTAGCGTACAAGAGACCCAGTACTTC. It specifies CSASYGTSVQETQYF.

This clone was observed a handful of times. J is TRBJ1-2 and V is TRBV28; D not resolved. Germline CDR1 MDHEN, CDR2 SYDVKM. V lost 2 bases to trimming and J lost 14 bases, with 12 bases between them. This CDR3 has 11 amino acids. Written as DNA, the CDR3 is TGTGCCAGCAGTTTACTAGGTTCGGCGACCTTC. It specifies CASSLLGSATF.

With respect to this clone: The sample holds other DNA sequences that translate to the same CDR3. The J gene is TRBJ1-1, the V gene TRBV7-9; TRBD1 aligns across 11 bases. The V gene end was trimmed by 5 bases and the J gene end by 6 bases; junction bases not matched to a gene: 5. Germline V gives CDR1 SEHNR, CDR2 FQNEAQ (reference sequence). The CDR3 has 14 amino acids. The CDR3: CASSPGQGAAEAFF. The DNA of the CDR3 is TGTGCCAGCAGCCCAGGACAGGGGGCGGCTGAAGCTTTCTTT.

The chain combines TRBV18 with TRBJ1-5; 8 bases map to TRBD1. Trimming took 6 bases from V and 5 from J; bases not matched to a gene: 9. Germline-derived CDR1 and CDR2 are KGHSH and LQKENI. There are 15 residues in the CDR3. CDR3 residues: CASSPPDRGDQPQHF. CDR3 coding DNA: TGTGCCAGCTCTCCCCCAGACAGGGGCGATCAGCCCCAGCATTTT.

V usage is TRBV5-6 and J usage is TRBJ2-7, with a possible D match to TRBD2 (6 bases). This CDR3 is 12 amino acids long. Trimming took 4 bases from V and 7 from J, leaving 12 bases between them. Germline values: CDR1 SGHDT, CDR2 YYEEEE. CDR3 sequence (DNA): TGTGCCAGCAGCCCGGGAGATCGTGAGCAGTACTTC. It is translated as CASSPGDREQYF.

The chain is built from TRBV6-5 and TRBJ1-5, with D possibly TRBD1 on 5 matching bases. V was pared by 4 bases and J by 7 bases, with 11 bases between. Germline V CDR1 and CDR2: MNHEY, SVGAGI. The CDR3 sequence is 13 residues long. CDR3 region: CASSSGVRQPQHF. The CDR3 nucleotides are TGTGCCAGCAGTTCGGGGGTGAGACAGCCCCAGCATTTT.